The 5 T cell receptor beta chains reported below all come from one sample, sequenced in a study of tumor and adjacent non-tumor tissue in lung cancer. No cell sorting was done before RNA was extracted from the tissue. The normal lung tissue was taken more than 3 cm from the tumor edge. Three rounds of nested PCR, following a modified ARM-PCR protocol, produced the TCRbeta library. TCRdb fed the multiplex PCR reads into MiXCR, producing one record per CDR3 protein. Here the sample spans tens of thousands of distinct CDR3 sequences, roughly two thirds being singletons. The specimen sequenced was distant non-tumor lung tissue. The receptor set was obtained from a woman aged 40-49 years with non-small cell lung cancer.

This chain connects TRBV20-1 to TRBJ1-4; 10 nucleotides line up with TRBD1. This CDR3 has 15 amino acids. Per germline, CDR1 DFQATT and CDR2 SNEGSKA (reference sequence). J lost 8 bases, V lost 0 bases, and 6 bases had no gene match. In nucleotides, the CDR3 is TGCAGTGCTAGAGATCAAGAGACAGGGGGCGAAAAACTGTTTTTT. It specifies CSARDQETGGEKLFF.

V usage is TRBV19 and J usage is TRBJ2-7, with D uncertain. This CDR3 spans 16 amino acids. CDR1 is LNHDA, CDR2 SQIVND, per germline (reference sequence). Between the trimmed V and J ends, which lost 3 bases and 6 bases, there was a span of 21 bases. The CDR3 reads CASSILSVGSGSEQYF. The CDR3 nucleotides are TGTGCCAGTAGTATCCTCTCCGTCGGATCTGGCTCCGAGCAGTACTTC.

This clonotype has at least ten counts. The chain uses TRBV5-1 and TRBJ1-1; 10 bases agree with TRBD1. Germline V lookup: CDR1 SGHRS, CDR2 YFSETQ. The V gene end was trimmed by 4 bases and the J gene end by 6 bases; junction bases not matched to a gene: 6. The CDR3 spans 14 residues. The DNA for the CDR3 is TGCGCCAGCAGCCCGGGACAGGGGAAGGCTGAAGCTTTCTTT. Translation gives CASSPGQGKAEAFF.

Remarks on this clonotype: One junction end disagrees with the germline gene, perhaps due to a read error. The chain has TRBV11-1 and TRBJ2-6; D is ambiguous. The CDR3 spans 15 residues. Germline values: CDR1 SGHAT, CDR2 FQDESV (reference sequence). The CDR3 here is CASSLESIKVNVLAF. Here the CDR3 DNA reads TGTGCCAGCAGCCTAGAGTCCATTAAGGTCAACGTCCTGGCTTTC.

Notes on this clonotype: Mismatch with germline at one junction end may stem from a read error. The chain combines TRBV11-3 with TRBJ2-4; maybe TRBD2 (6 bases). In germline, CDR1 is SGHNT, CDR2 YENEEA. This CDR3 is 13 amino acids long. CDR3 loop: CVSSLYGSDIQYF. CDR3 sequence (DNA): TGTGTCAGCAGCTTATACGGGAGCGACATTCAGTACTTC.